These 25 T cell receptor beta chains were sequenced from one sample in a study of shared clonotypes between healthy human individuals (dated by TCRdb to the early 2020s). CD8 naive samples consisted of CD45RO-negative cells that were positively selected for CCR7, yielding a CD45RA+CCR7+ population without TemRA cells. Libraries were built with the immunoSEQ multiplex PCR assay. TCRdb carries this immuneACCESS record with in-frame sequences only. Its versions omit some clonotypes, under half of them owing to an unresolved V gene in the studies checked, with the rest unexplained. The sample table records around 560,000 clones; 85% to 95% of these occur just once. The leading ten clones occupy 0.11% of the sample. The source material was naive CD8+ T cells sorted from blood. The sample's cell subset or site, from its label and the paper: CD45RA+CCR7+. These receptors came from a woman in her twenties or thirties in good health.

The chain uses TRBV9 and TRBJ2-7; the match to TRBD2 covers 10 bases. The ends lost 4 bases at V and 8 bases at J; junction bases unmatched: 12. The CDR3 totals 15 residues. Looked up from germline, CDR1 is SGDLS and CDR2 is YYNGEE. CDR3 sequence: CASSPPTSGMEKQYF. As DNA, the CDR3 is TGTGCCAGCAGCCCTCCCACTAGCGGGATGGAAAAGCAGTACTTC.

The chain employs TRBV28 and TRBJ2-7; 14 bases match TRBD2. V was pared by 5 bases and J by 6 bases, with 6 bases of the junction left unmatched. The length of the CDR3 is 15 residues. Germline V CDR1 and CDR2: MDHEN, SYDVKM. CDR3 nucleotide sequence: TGTGCCAGCAGTGGACTAGCGGGAGGCCTTTCCGAGCAGTACTTC. Translation gives CASSGLAGGLSEQYF.

The J gene is TRBJ2-1, the V gene TRBV13, with TRBD2 identical over 14 bases. The germline V gene has CDR1 PRHDT and CDR2 FYEKMQ (reference sequence). V dropped 5 bases and J dropped 9; count of bases not matched to a gene: 9. This CDR3 region has 16 residues. The CDR3 reads CASSADGTSGSIEQFF. The CDR3 DNA sequence: TGTGCCAGCAGCGCCGACGGGACTAGCGGGAGTATTGAGCAGTTCTTC.

CDR3: CASSLSGRFNEQFF. The CDR3 nucleotides read TGTGCCAGCAGCTTATCGGGACGGTTCAATGAGCAGTTCTTC. The genes are TRBV5-6 and TRBJ2-1; D is tentatively TRBD1 or TRBD2 (5 bases each). The germline V and J ends were trimmed by 2 bases and 6 bases, with 12 bases remaining between them. CDR1 and CDR2 from the germline V gene are SGHDT and YYEEEE. The CDR3 totals 14 residues.

The genes are TRBV4-1 and TRBJ2-7; D is unresolved. CDR3 size: 15 residues. Between the trimmed V and J ends, which lost 0 bases and 4 bases, there was a span of 13 bases. Germline V lookup: CDR1 MGHRA, CDR2 YSYEKL. CDR3 sequence: CASSQDVGGVYEQYF. Written as DNA, the CDR3 is TGCGCCAGCAGCCAAGATGTCGGCGGAGTATACGAGCAGTACTTC.

The gene calls are TRBV28 and TRBJ2-7; 8 bases agree with TRBD2. Trimming removed 5 bases from V and 5 bases from J; junction bases left unmatched: 8. CDR1 is MDHEN, CDR2 SYDVKM, per germline. There are 14 residues in the CDR3. CDR3 loop: CASSHDSGTNEQYF. The CDR3 DNA is TGTGCCAGCAGTCATGATAGCGGGACCAACGAGCAGTACTTC. Full variable domain (rest looked up from reference TRBV28 and TRBJ2-7): DVKVTQSSRYLVKRTGEKVFLECVQDMDHENMFWYRQDPGLGLRLIYFSYDVKMKEKGDIPEGYSVSREKKERFSLILESASTNQTSMYLCASSHDSGTNEQYFGPGTRLTVT.

The genes are TRBV9 and TRBJ2-5, with 13 positions matching TRBD2. The closer fit of TRBJ2-7 to the DNA end suggests the J call may be wrong. CDR1 and CDR2 (germline): SGDLS, YYNGEE. The length of the CDR3 is 16 residues. This chain's CDR3 is CASSPRTSGSVYEQYF. CDR3 nucleotide sequence: TGTGCCAGCAGCCCCCGGACTAGCGGGAGTGTTTACGAGCAGTACTTC.

V is TRBV14 and J is TRBJ2-7; D might be TRBD1 or TRBD2, each matching 6 bases. The CDR3 contains 13 residues. The germline V and J ends were trimmed by 0 bases and 8 bases, with 11 bases remaining between them. The germline CDR1 and CDR2 sequences are SGHDN and FVKESK. The CDR3 sequence: CASSQEVGGQQYF. CDR3 DNA: TGTGCCAGCAGCCAAGAAGTTGGGGGGCAGCAGTACTTC.

This clone was observed once. This chain joins TRBV2 and TRBJ2-1; TRBD2 might be the D (6 bases). Trimming shortened V by 10 bases and J by 10 bases, and 17 bases separated the two germline ends. The V gene's germline CDR1 is SNHLY and CDR2 FYNNEI. The CDR3 has 12 residues. The CDR3 DNA follows: TGTGCCATGCCGGGGGATAATCTCGAGCAGTTCTTC. Encoded protein: CAMPGDNLEQFF.

This chain links TRBV7-2 with TRBJ1-2; D remains unclear. This CDR3 region has 11 residues. The ends were cut back, 6 bases at V and 4 bases at J, with 6 bases in the middle. Germline lookup yields CDR1 SGHTA and CDR2 FQGNSA. The CDR3 DNA follows: TGTGCCAGCAGAGGGCTCTATGGCTACACCTTC. Its protein is CASRGLYGYTF.

In DNA form, the CDR3 reads TGTGCCAGCAGTGCGAGCGGGAGGGGATATGAGCAGTTCTTC. Translating gives CASSASGRGYEQFF. The genes are TRBV2 and TRBJ2-1, with 10 positions matching TRBD2. Trimming cost V 4 bases and J 8 bases; bases outside gene matches: 5. The CDR3 is 14 residues long. CDR1 is SNHLY, CDR2 FYNNEI, per germline.

The chain combines TRBV7-2 with TRBJ2-3; D may be TRBD1 (5 bases). Germline CDR1 and CDR2: SGHTA and FQGNSA. Trimming removed 5 bases from V and 0 bases from J, with 12 bases in between. The CDR3 consists of 15 residues. This CDR3 is CASSTTTASTDTQYF. In DNA form, the CDR3 reads TGTGCCAGCAGCACCACGACAGCTAGCACAGATACGCAGTATTTT.

J is TRBJ1-5 and V is TRBV29-1; D possibly corresponds to TRBD1 (5 bases). The CDR3 spans 13 residues. Trimming removed 3 bases at V and 7 bases at J, with 13 bases between. Per germline, CDR1 SQVTM and CDR2 ANQGSEA. CDR3: CSVDIGVGQPQHF. The CDR3 coding sequence is TGCAGCGTTGATATAGGGGTAGGACAGCCCCAGCATTTT.

This CDR3 reads CASSTWGGDEQYF. The CDR3 DNA reads as TGTGCCAGCAGCACGTGGGGGGGCGACGAGCAGTACTTC. This chain joins TRBV7-3 and TRBJ2-7; D might be TRBD2 (7 bases). This CDR3 is built from 13 residues. V was pared by 5 bases and J by 5 bases, with 13 bases between. Germline lookup yields CDR1 SGHTA and CDR2 FQGTGA. Full variable domain (remainder filled in from reference TRBV7-3 and TRBJ2-7): GAGVSQTPSNKVTEKGKYVELRCDPISGHTALYWYRQSLGQGPEFLIYFQGTGAADDSGLPNDRFFAVRPEGSVSTLKIQRTERGDSAVYLCASSTWGGDEQYFGPGTRLTVT.

Of note for this clone: The conserved phenylalanine or tryptophan normally closing the CDR3 is absent here, so this likely arose from a read error. The limits of the CDR3 on the DNA are not certain, so only TCRdb's listed CDR3 is given. This CDR3 is CASSFSGQGISMGL. The chain combines TRBV28 with TRBJ2-7; whether TRBD1, the table's D call, matches the DNA was not checked. Germline V CDR1 and CDR2: MDHEN, SYDVKM. The CDR3 numbers 14 amino acids, ends counted.

This chain's CDR3 is CASWGAGELFF. The DNA for the CDR3 is TGCGCCAGCTGGGGTGCCGGGGAGCTGTTTTTT. The chain has TRBV5-1 and TRBJ2-2; no reliable D call. Germline values: CDR1 SGHRS, CDR2 YFSETQ. The ends were cut back, 7 bases at V and 6 bases at J, with 7 bases in the middle. The CDR3 loop spans 11 amino acids.

This chain links TRBV7-3 with TRBJ2-3; 8 bases line up with TRBD2. The germline V gene encodes CDR1 SGHTA and CDR2 FQGTGA. This CDR3 is 19 amino acids long. J gave up 4 bases and V 4 bases, and 19 bases lay outside the gene matches. The CDR3 DNA is TGTGCCAGCAGCTCGTACGGACAGAGTGGGACTAGTCTATCAGATACGCAGTATTTT. The encoded protein is CASSSYGQSGTSLSDTQYF.

The rearrangement uses TRBV28 and TRBJ2-6; either TRBD1 or TRBD2 may supply D (5 bases each). V gave up 7 bases and J gave up 2 bases, with 12 bases separating them. The CDR3 sequence is 15 residues long. Per germline, CDR1 MDHEN and CDR2 SYDVKM. The CDR3 region has the DNA TGTGCCAGCAATATATGGGGGACTGGGGCCAACGTCCTGACTTTC. It translates to CASNIWGTGANVLTF.

V gene TRBV23-1 combines with J gene TRBJ2-1; possibly TRBD2 for D (6 bases). TRBV23-1 is noted as an ORF with a role that remains uncertain. The CDR3 consists of 15 residues. Trimming took off 5 bases at V and 3 bases at J, with 14 bases between the two ends. CDR3 nucleotide sequence: TGCGCCAGCAGTGTTAGCGGCCGAATCTACAATGAGCAGTTCTTC. Translating gives CASSVSGRIYNEQFF.

The chain employs TRBV19 and TRBJ2-7; 8 nucleotides align to TRBD1. CDR1 and CDR2 from the germline V gene are LNHDA and SQIVND (reference sequence). The V and J ends lost 5 bases and 2 bases, in that order; junction bases with no gene match: 5. The CDR3 contains 14 residues. CDR3 nucleotide sequence: TGTGCCAGTAGTCCGGCGACAGGGGCCTACGAGCAGTACTTC. Its translation is CASSPATGAYEQYF.

The chain couples TRBV4-1 to TRBJ2-7; TRBD2 aligns across 11 bases. CDR3 size: 14 residues. V was clipped by 5 bases and J by 4 bases; unmatched bases: 4. CDR1 and CDR2 from the germline V gene are MGHRA and YSYEKL. Here the CDR3 reads CASSSLAGVYEQYF. The CDR3, as DNA: TGCGCCAGCAGCTCACTAGCGGGAGTTTACGAGCAGTACTTC.

This chain connects TRBV28 to TRBJ2-5; D is perhaps TRBD2 (5 bases). The germline V and J ends were trimmed by 6 bases and 1 base, with 18 bases remaining between them. Germline CDR1 reads MDHEN; CDR2 reads SYDVKM. The CDR3 length is 16 residues. The CDR3, as DNA: TGTGCCAGCAGCCCGGCCTGGCGGGTGATCCAAGAGACCCAGTACTTC. It is translated as CASSPAWRVIQETQYF. Looking up the rest from reference TRBV28 and TRBJ2-5 gives the full variable domain: DVKVTQSSRYLVKRTGEKVFLECVQDMDHENMFWYRQDPGLGLRLIYFSYDVKMKEKGDIPEGYSVSREKKERFSLILESASTNQTSMYLCASSPAWRVIQETQYFGPGTRLLVL.

The rearrangement links TRBV25-1 to TRBJ2-1; D gene ambiguous. Trimming removed 3 bases from V and 4 bases from J, with 16 bases in between. Germline V CDR1 and CDR2: MGHDK, SYGVNS. This CDR3 contains 16 residues. CDR3 coding DNA: TGTGCCAGCAGTGATCGGGCCACCGAGCCTTACAATGAGCAGTTCTTC. It yields the protein CASSDRATEPYNEQFF. Complete variable domain (other parts from reference TRBV25-1 and TRBJ2-1): EADIYQTPRYLVIGTGKKITLECSQTMGHDKMYWYQQDPGMELHLIHYSYGVNSTEKGDLSSESTVSRIRTEHFPLTLESARPSHTSQYLCASSDRATEPYNEQFFGPGTRLTVL.

Only one count was recorded for this clone. This chain joins TRBV21-1 and TRBJ1-1; the table calls TRBD1, which could not be checked here. TRBV21-1 is noted as a pseudogene. The CDR3 spans 18 residues. CDR3 sequence reads: CASSKGGQGFGRSTEAFF. The CDR3 DNA is TGTGCCAGCAGCAAAGGCGGACAGGGGTTTGGTCGAAGCACTGAAGCTTTCTTT.

This clone was picked up one time. The CDR3 DNA reads TGTGCCAGCAGCTTGTACGGGACAGGGGGCTCATTGGCTTTCTTT. It encodes CASSLYGTGGSLAFF. The V and J genes are TRBV7-3 and TRBJ1-1; TRBD1 matches at 12 bases. The CDR3 runs to 15 residues. Germline assignment: CDR1 SGHTA and CDR2 FQGTGA. The ends lost 3 bases at V and 11 bases at J; junction bases unmatched: 10.